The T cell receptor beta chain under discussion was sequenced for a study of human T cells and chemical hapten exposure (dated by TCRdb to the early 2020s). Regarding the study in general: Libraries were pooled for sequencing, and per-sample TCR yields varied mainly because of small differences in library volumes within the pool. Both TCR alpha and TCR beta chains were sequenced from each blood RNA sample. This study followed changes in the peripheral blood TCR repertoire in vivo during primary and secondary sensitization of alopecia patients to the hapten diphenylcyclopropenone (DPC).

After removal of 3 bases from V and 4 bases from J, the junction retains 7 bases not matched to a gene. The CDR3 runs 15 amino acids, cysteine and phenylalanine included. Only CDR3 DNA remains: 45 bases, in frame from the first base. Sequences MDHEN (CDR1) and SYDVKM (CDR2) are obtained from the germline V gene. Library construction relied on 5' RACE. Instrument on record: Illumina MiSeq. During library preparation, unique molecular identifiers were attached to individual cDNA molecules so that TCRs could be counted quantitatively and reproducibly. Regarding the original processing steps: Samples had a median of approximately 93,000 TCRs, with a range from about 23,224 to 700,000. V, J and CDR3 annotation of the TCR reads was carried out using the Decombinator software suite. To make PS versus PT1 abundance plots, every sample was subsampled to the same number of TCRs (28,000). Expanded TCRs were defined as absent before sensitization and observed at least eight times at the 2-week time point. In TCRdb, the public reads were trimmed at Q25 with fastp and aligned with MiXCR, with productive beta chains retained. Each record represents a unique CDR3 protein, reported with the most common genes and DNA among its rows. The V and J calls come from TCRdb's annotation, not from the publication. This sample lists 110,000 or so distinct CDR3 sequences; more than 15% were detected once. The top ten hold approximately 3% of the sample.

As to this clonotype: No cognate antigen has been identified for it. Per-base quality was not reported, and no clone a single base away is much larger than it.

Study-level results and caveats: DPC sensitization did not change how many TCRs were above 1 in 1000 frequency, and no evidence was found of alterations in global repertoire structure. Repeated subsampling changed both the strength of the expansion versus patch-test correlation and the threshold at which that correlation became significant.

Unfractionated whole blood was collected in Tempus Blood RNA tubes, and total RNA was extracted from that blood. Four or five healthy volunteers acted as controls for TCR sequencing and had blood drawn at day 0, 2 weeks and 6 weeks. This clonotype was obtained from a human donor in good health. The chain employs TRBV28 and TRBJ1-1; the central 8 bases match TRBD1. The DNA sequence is TGTGCCAGCAGTTTGCCAGCCACAGGGGGCACTGAAGCTTTCTTT. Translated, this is CASSLPATGGTEAFF. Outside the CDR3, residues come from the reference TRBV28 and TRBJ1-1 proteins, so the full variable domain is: DVKVTQSSRYLVKRTGEKVFLECVQDMDHENMFWYRQDPGLGLRLIYFSYDVKMKEKGDIPEGYSVSREKKERFSLILESASTNQTSMYLCASSLPATGGTEAFFGQGTRLTVV.